This T cell receptor beta chain was retrieved from a study of shared clonotypes between healthy human individuals. About the study: CD4 naive and CD4 memory each took three plates per donor, while CD8 naive took two and CD8 memory one. Study-wide findings and caveats: A reduction in generation probabilities was seen for non-shared clonotypes relative to those shared by all four donors.

Produced via immunoSEQ multiplex PCR; TCRdb's table is partial and in-frame only. The sample contains roughly 1 million clones, 65% to 75% of which appear only once. The CDR3 contains 13 residues. The germline V gene encodes CDR1 SQVTM and CDR2 ANQGSEA. Trimming pared 4 bases from V and 7 bases from J, leaving 13 bases between. Of note for this clone: Its specificity is not known.

The TCR originated in a man aged 18-30 years in good health. The specimen was memory CD4+ T cells sorted from blood. Subset indicated: CD45RA-negative fraction. This chain links TRBV29-1 with TRBJ1-4; no firm D call. CDR3 DNA: TGCAGCGTTGTTCCCCGGTGGAGTGAAAAACTGTTTTTT. This encodes CSVVPRWSEKLFF.